Presented here are 5 T cell receptor beta chains from one specimen sequenced in a study of cytotoxic CD8 clonotypes in ibrutinib-treated CLL. Measured with immunoSEQ multiplex PCR; TCRdb has only the in-frame clones, and not every one. Of roughly 220,000 clones detected, around 70% appear once; the ten largest clones hold around 5.9%. The material sequenced was PBMCs, taken after 12 months of ibrutinib treatment. All receptors come from a human donor with chronic lymphocytic leukemia.

The V gene is TRBV27, the J gene TRBJ1-2; a possible D gene is TRBD1 (5 bases). The CDR3 is made up of 14 amino acids. The V end lost 6 bases, the J end lost 3 bases, and 14 bases lay between the germline ends. CDR1 and CDR2 (germline): MNHEY, SMNVEV (reference sequence). The DNA of the CDR3 is TGTGCCAGCAGACCGGGGCATCCGCACTATGGCTACACCTTC. Its protein product is CASRPGHPHYGYTF.

This chain uses TRBV7-2 with TRBJ1-4, with D unresolved. This CDR3 contains 15 residues. Germline V gene lookup returns CDR1 SGHTA and CDR2 FQGNSA. V was cut by 3 bases and J by 6 bases, with 14 bases left in between. As DNA, the CDR3 is TGTGCCAGCAGCTTTGGGTGGAGGAGGGATGAAAAACTGTTTTTT. This translates into CASSFGWRRDEKLFF.

The V and J genes are TRBV9 and TRBJ2-7, with TRBD1 matching over 9 bases. The CDR3 is made up of 15 amino acids. CDR1 is SGDLS, CDR2 YYNGEE, per germline. Losses at the gene ends were 3 bases for V and 0 bases for J; bases not matched to a gene: 4. The CDR3 DNA reads TGTGCCAGCAGCGAAAGGACAGGGGCCTCCTACGAGCAGTACTTC. Amino acid sequence: CASSERTGASYEQYF.

This sequence joins TRBV5-6 and TRBJ2-7; D unresolved. The CDR3 runs to 14 residues. With 0 bases removed from V and 5 bases from J, the gap between germline ends came to 12 bases. In germline, CDR1 is SGHDT, CDR2 YYEEEE. The CDR3 spells CASSLGRGTDEQYF. CDR3 DNA: TGTGCCAGCAGCTTGGGACGCGGAACTGACGAGCAGTACTTC.

The V and J genes are TRBV6-4 and TRBJ2-1; unclear D gene. Germline V lookup: CDR1 MRHNA, CDR2 SNTAGT. The CDR3 covers 14 residues. V was shortened by 2 bases and J by 0 bases, with 5 bases between the two germline ends. The CDR3 region has the DNA TGTGCCAGCAGTGACGGCCGCTCCTACAATGAGCAGTTCTTC. Translation: CASSDGRSYNEQFF.